These 32 T cell receptor beta chains share one sample of origin, sequenced in a study of radiation and T cells in renal cell carcinoma. The time point is: blood 4 weeks post-SBRT, at nephrectomy. Documented treatment: 15 Gy SBRT to primary tumor, nephrectomy 4 weeks later. Some clones are missing from TCRdb's copy, which holds only in-frame ones; the method was immunoSEQ multiplex PCR. The sample lists under 100,000 clones, 84% occurring once. The sequenced sample was blood, obtained from a patient whose treatment included radiotherapy and nephrectomy. The source of these receptors is a man aged 60-69 years with renal cell carcinoma.

The chain is built from TRBV29-1 and TRBJ2-2; D could derive from TRBD1 or TRBD2 (5 bases each). Germline assignment: CDR1 SQVTM and CDR2 ANQGSEA. The ends were cut back, 6 bases at V and 4 bases at J, with 15 bases in the middle. The CDR3 covers 14 residues. This chain's CDR3 is CSVMGRGGTGELFF. CDR3 sequence (DNA): TGCAGCGTCATGGGACGCGGAGGCACCGGGGAGCTGTTTTTT.

A remark on this clone: At the DNA level, this CDR3 is encoded by other sequences in the same sample as well. This sequence joins TRBV5-1 and TRBJ2-5, with a possible D match to TRBD1 (7 bases). The V and J ends lost 2 bases and 1 base respectively, with 15 bases between them. CDR1 and CDR2 (germline): SGHRS, YFSETQ. The length of the CDR3 is 16 residues. The chain's CDR3 is CASSLGQVGGQETQYF. CDR3 nucleotide sequence: TGCGCCAGCAGCTTAGGACAGGTGGGGGGCCAAGAGACCCAGTACTTC.

The chain uses TRBV28 and TRBJ1-1; TRBD1 aligns across 12 bases. With 3 bases clipped from V and 6 bases from J, the junction kept 11 bases outside the gene matches. Germline values: CDR1 MDHEN, CDR2 SYDVKM. The CDR3 runs 17 residues. This chain's CDR3 is CASSFMWGQGARAEAFF. CDR3 bases: TGTGCCAGCAGTTTCATGTGGGGACAGGGGGCGCGGGCTGAAGCTTTCTTT.

The chain has TRBV27 and TRBJ2-7; 8 nucleotides match TRBD1. Germline CDR1 is MNHEY and CDR2 is SMNVEV (reference sequence). This CDR3 is 14 amino acids long. V lost 8 bases and J lost 4; bases outside the gene matches: 10. The CDR3 loop reads CASFSRDRQYEQYF. The CDR3 nucleotides are TGTGCCAGCTTCTCCCGGGACAGGCAGTACGAGCAGTACTTC.

The CDR3: CAWRRDRDQPQHF. CDR3 DNA: TGTGCCTGGCGACGGGACAGGGATCAGCCCCAGCATTTT. This sequence joins TRBV30 and TRBJ1-5, with 9 bases lining up with TRBD1. This CDR3 is built from 13 residues. The germline V gene encodes CDR1 GTSNPN and CDR2 SVGIG (reference sequence). V lost 5 bases and J lost 5; bases outside the gene matches: 4.

CDR3 bases: TGTGCCACCCCCCCAAGTACGGAACAGTACTTC. Its protein is CATPPSTEQYF. The chain recombines TRBV9 with TRBJ2-7, with D unclear. The V and J ends lost 9 bases and 10 bases respectively, with 17 bases between them. Germline V gene data show CDR1 as SGDLS and CDR2 as YYNGEE. This CDR3 is built from 11 residues.

The chain employs TRBV5-6 and TRBJ2-7, with D possibly matching TRBD1 (5 bases). The CDR3 totals 13 residues. V shed 2 bases and J shed 5 bases, with 11 bases lying between them. Germline-derived CDR1 and CDR2 are SGHDT and YYEEEE. Here the CDR3 reads CASSFPQGDEQYF. In nucleotides, the CDR3 is TGTGCCAGCAGCTTCCCGCAGGGTGACGAGCAGTACTTC.

The rearrangement joins TRBV4-3 to TRBJ2-2, with TRBD2 matching 9 bases. Germline CDR1 is LGHNA and CDR2 is YSLEER. The CDR3 totals 17 residues. V shed 1 base, J shed 6 bases, and the junction held 9 bases outside the gene matches. CDR3 sequence: CASSQVAVGGRAGELFF. In DNA, the CDR3 is TGCGCCAGCAGCCAAGTGGCGGTTGGCGGGAGGGCCGGGGAGCTGTTTTTT.

The rearrangement joins TRBV7-2 to TRBJ2-3, with D tentatively TRBD1 (5 bases). The CDR3 has 15 residues. The germline V and J ends were trimmed by 1 base and 2 bases, with 10 bases remaining between them. Germline CDR1 reads SGHTA; CDR2 reads FQGNSA. CDR3 protein: CASSLGLGDTDTQYF. DNA for the CDR3: TGTGCCAGCAGCTTAGGTTTAGGGGACACAGATACGCAGTATTTT.

This clone has only a few counts. This sequence joins TRBV30 and TRBJ1-1; TRBD1 is a possible D gene (5 bases). V lost 0 bases to trimming and J lost 5 bases, with 10 bases between them. CDR1 and CDR2 from the germline V gene are GTSNPN and SVGIG (reference sequence). The length of the CDR3 is 13 residues. CDR3 sequence: CAWSVAGWTEAFF. The CDR3 DNA sequence: TGTGCCTGGAGTGTAGCAGGGTGGACTGAAGCTTTCTTT.

This clone was observed once. The V gene is TRBV11-2, the J gene TRBJ2-4; 14 nucleotides line up with TRBD2. CDR1 is SGHAT, CDR2 FQNNGV, per germline. The CDR3 spans 17 residues. V lost 3 bases to trimming and J lost 5 bases; unmatched junction nucleotides: 6. CDR3 residues: CASSFGLAGGVENIQYF. The CDR3 region has the DNA TGTGCCAGCAGCTTTGGACTAGCGGGAGGCGTAGAAAACATTCAGTACTTC.

This clone was recorded a few times. The CDR3 bases are TGCAGCTCTACTGGACACCCAAGGATGCAGACCCAGTACTTC. It is translated as CSSTGHPRMQTQYF. J is TRBJ2-5 and V is TRBV29-1, with D maybe TRBD1 (5 bases). Germline values: CDR1 SQVTM, CDR2 ANQGSEA. The CDR3 runs to 14 residues. The ends were cut back, 8 bases at V and 6 bases at J, with 22 bases in the middle.

This clone was counted once. The V gene is TRBV12-2, the J gene TRBJ2-5; TRBD2, the table's D call, lacks a check against the DNA. TRBV12-2 is assigned pseudogene status. The CDR3 sequence is 18 residues long. CDR3 sequence reads: CASRPWGCRASGQETQYF. The CDR3 DNA reads as TGTGCAAGTCGCCCCTGGGGGTGCCGGGCTAGCGGGCAAGAGACCCAGTACTTC.

The CDR3 is CASSSPRDRGGETQYF. CDR3 coding DNA: TGTGCCAGTAGTAGCCCCCGGGACAGGGGTGGAGAGACCCAGTACTTC. This sequence joins TRBV19 and TRBJ2-5; 10 nucleotides line up with TRBD1. CDR3 length: 16 amino acids. CDR1 is LNHDA and CDR2 is SQIVND in the germline V gene (reference sequence). V shed 4 bases and J 4 bases; nucleotides not matched to a gene: 9.

This chain links TRBV5-1 with TRBJ2-1; no reliable D call. The V and J ends lost 2 bases and 7 bases respectively, with 10 bases between them. Looked up from germline, CDR1 is SGHRS and CDR2 is YFSETQ. The CDR3 is 13 amino acids. CDR3 amino acids: CASSLALANEQFF. CDR3 bases: TGCGCCAGCAGCTTAGCTCTCGCGAATGAGCAGTTCTTC.

V and J are TRBV28 and TRBJ2-3; D unresolved. Germline CDR1 MDHEN, CDR2 SYDVKM. V was clipped by 3 bases and J by 3 bases, with 4 bases between them. The CDR3 consists of 12 residues. Here the CDR3 reads CASSLWTDTQYF. The CDR3 DNA sequence: TGTGCCAGCAGTTTGTGGACAGATACGCAGTATTTT.

The gene calls are TRBV9 and TRBJ1-4; 8 bases fit TRBD1. V shed 4 bases and J 10 bases; nucleotides not matched to a gene: 12. CDR3 length: 15 residues. Germline-derived CDR1 and CDR2 are SGDLS and YYNGEE. Written as DNA, the CDR3 is TGTGCCAGCAGCTCGCAGACAGGGGAGGGGGGAAAACTGTTTTTT. Amino acid sequence: CASSSQTGEGGKLFF. Complete variable domain (other parts from reference TRBV9 and TRBJ1-4): DSGVTQTPKHLITATGQRVTLRCSPRSGDLSVYWYQQSLDQGLQFLIQYYNGEERAKGNILERFSAQQFPDLHSELNLSSLELGDSALYFCASSSQTGEGGKLFFGSGTQLSVL.

The chain employs TRBV27 and TRBJ2-5, with D perhaps given as TRBD1 or TRBD2 (5 bases each). V gave up 4 bases and J gave up 2 bases, with 14 bases separating them. There are 15 residues in the CDR3. Germline V gives CDR1 MNHEY, CDR2 SMNVEV (reference sequence). The CDR3 protein is CASSSWPGRQETQYF. The CDR3 DNA reads as TGTGCCAGCAGTTCTTGGCCAGGGAGACAAGAGACCCAGTACTTC.

The chain joins TRBV29-1 to TRBJ2-7; D is perhaps TRBD2 (6 bases). The CDR3 runs 13 residues. Germline values: CDR1 SQVTM, CDR2 ANQGSEA. V was shortened by 0 bases and J by 3 bases, with 9 bases between the two germline ends. The DNA of the CDR3 is TGCAGCGTTGAAGATCCGGGGGTCTACGAGCAGTACTTC. Translation: CSVEDPGVYEQYF.

The rearrangement links TRBV11-3 to TRBJ2-1; D uncertain. Between the trimmed V and J ends, which lost 1 base and 7 bases, there was a span of 14 bases. The CDR3 has 15 amino acids. The germline V gene has CDR1 SGHNT and CDR2 YENEEA. CDR3 in DNA: TGTGCCAGCAGCTTAGGGGGTCCTGAAGGGAATGAGCAGTTCTTC. Translated: CASSLGGPEGNEQFF.

In DNA form, the CDR3 reads TGTGCCAGCAGCTTCGCAGGGTCGAACACCGGGGAGCTGTTTTTT. Translating it yields CASSFAGSNTGELFF. This rearrangement joins TRBV7-2 to TRBJ2-2; tentatively, D is TRBD1 (5 bases). CDR3 length equals 15 residues. The germline V gene has CDR1 SGHTA and CDR2 FQGNSA. V dropped 3 bases and J dropped 0 bases, with 8 bases sitting between them. The full variable domain, with the rest looked up from reference TRBV7-2 and TRBJ2-2, is GAGVSQSPSNKVTEKGKDVELRCDPISGHTALYWYRQSLGQGLEFLIYFQGNSAPDKSGLPSDRFSAERTGGSVSTLTIQRTQQEDSAVYLCASSFAGSNTGELFFGEGSRLTVL.

This clone was detected only a few times. This chain uses TRBV2 with TRBJ2-2; D is perhaps TRBD1 or TRBD2 (5 bases each). Germline V gene sequence: CDR1 SNHLY, CDR2 FYNNEI. This CDR3 comprises 13 residues. V gave up 6 bases and J gave up 6 bases, with 11 bases separating them. The CDR3 DNA reads as TGTGCCAGCAGCAGAAGGGGACCCGGGGAGCTGTTTTTT. Amino acids: CASSRRGPGELFF.

The chain uses TRBV6-6 and TRBJ1-2; 8 bases map to TRBD1. The ends lost 6 bases at V and 8 bases at J; junction bases unmatched: 8. The CDR3 totals 13 residues. Germline V lookup: CDR1 MNHNY, CDR2 SVGAGI (reference sequence). Here the CDR3 reads CASSRTGGRGYTF. The CDR3 DNA reads as TGTGCCAGCAGCCGTACAGGGGGAAGGGGCTACACCTTC.

The chain has TRBV27 and TRBJ1-4; the D is unclear. The CDR3 totals 15 residues. Germline V gene data show CDR1 as MNHEY and CDR2 as SMNVEV (reference sequence). The V gene lost 6 bases and the J gene lost 2 bases, with 13 bases spanning the gap. CDR3 in amino acids: CASRTARATNEKLFF. In nucleotides, the CDR3 is TGTGCCAGCAGGACTGCTCGGGCGACTAATGAAAAACTGTTTTTT.

The V call is TRBV4-2, the J call TRBJ2-2; no clear D. The V end lost 0 bases, the J end lost 2 bases, and 16 bases lay between the germline ends. Germline-derived CDR1 and CDR2 are LGHNA and YNFKEQ. The CDR3 totals 18 residues. The CDR3 region is CASSQDVRTTANTGELFF. For the CDR3, the DNA is TGTGCCAGCAGCCAAGATGTAAGGACGACGGCTAACACCGGGGAGCTGTTTTTT.

The chain is built from TRBV19 and TRBJ2-7; 7 nucleotides match TRBD2. CDR1 is LNHDA and CDR2 is SQIVND in the germline V gene (reference sequence). V shed 4 bases, J shed 3 bases, and the junction held 6 bases outside the gene matches. CDR3 length: 14 amino acids. CDR3 protein: CASSSPGLVYEQYF. CDR3 sequence (DNA): TGTGCCAGTAGTAGCCCTGGACTAGTCTACGAGCAGTACTTC.

This clone was detected a few times. The CDR3 coding sequence is TGTGCCAGCAGTTCCTTTGGGGCTAGCGGGAGGTCTACCGGGGAGCTGTTTTTT. It translates to CASSSFGASGRSTGELFF. The rearrangement links TRBV28 to TRBJ2-2, with TRBD2 identical over 11 bases. CDR1 and CDR2 from the germline V gene are MDHEN and SYDVKM. The CDR3 runs 18 residues. V was clipped by 4 bases and J by 5 bases; unmatched bases: 12.

This chain links TRBV6-6 with TRBJ2-5; 9 bases are a match to TRBD1. Germline CDR1 and CDR2: MNHNY and SVGAGI (reference sequence). There are 14 residues in the CDR3. The J segment lost 5 bases and the V segment lost 9 bases, leaving 10 bases of the junction unmatched. This chain's CDR3 is CASTPGTGNETQYF. CDR3 coding DNA: TGTGCCAGTACCCCCGGGACAGGGAATGAGACCCAGTACTTC.

This clone has just a few counts. V usage is TRBV19 and J usage is TRBJ2-2; a possible D gene is TRBD2 (6 bases). The germline CDR1 and CDR2 sequences are LNHDA and SQIVND (reference sequence). V lost 7 bases to trimming and J lost 4 bases, with 16 bases between them. The length of the CDR3 is 15 residues. The CDR3 loop is CASTSPGLSTGELFF. The CDR3 coding sequence is TGTGCCAGTACCTCCCCGGGACTTAGCACCGGGGAGCTGTTTTTT. Full variable domain (missing parts from reference TRBV19 and TRBJ2-2): DGGITQSPKYLFRKEGQNVTLSCEQNLNHDAMYWYRQDPGQGLRLIYYSQIVNDFQKGDIAEGYSVSREKKESFPLTVTSAQKNPTAFYLCASTSPGLSTGELFFGEGSRLTVL.

The chain joins TRBV21-1 to TRBJ2-7. TRBV21-1 is flagged as a pseudogene. The CDR3 consists of 18 residues. Written as DNA, the CDR3 is TGTGCCAGCAGCAAAAGACCACCCAACGAGGACCCCTCCTACGAGCAGTACTTC. Translating gives CASSKRPPNEDPSYEQYF.

The CDR3 DNA reads as TGTGCCAGTAGTAGTAGCGGGAGAGAGACCCAGTACTTC. Its protein product is CASSSSGRETQYF. V is TRBV19 and J is TRBJ2-5; TRBD2 agrees at 9 bases. Looked up from germline, CDR1 is LNHDA and CDR2 is SQIVND (reference sequence). CDR3 size: 13 residues. Unmatched junction bases numbered 1, after V lost 4 bases and J lost 4 bases.

The rearrangement joins TRBV21-1 to TRBJ1-1; the DNA was not used to check the table's D call, TRBD1. TRBV21-1 has pseudogene status. The length of the CDR3 is 17 residues. CDR3 sequence reads: CASSNYRFGTDNTEAFF. In nucleotides, the CDR3 is TGTGCCAGCAGCAACTACCGCTTTGGGACAGATAACACTGAAGCTTTCTTT.